This note documents a single T cell receptor (beta chain) sequence. Cells sorted as Tregs were CD4+, CD25+ and CD127-/low. CDR1 is SGHRS and CDR2 is YFSETQ in the germline V gene. The CDR3 totals 16 residues. J gave up 4 bases and V 3 bases, and 13 bases lay outside the gene matches. Full-length variable regions came from constant-region reverse primers plus semi-nested Nested Universal Primer A PCR. TCRdb reprocessed the 5' RACE reads via MiXCR and lists one record per CDR3 protein. Here the sample spans about 42,000 distinct CDR3 sequences, around 20% being singletons. The chain is built from TRBV5-1 and TRBJ2-7; 7 bases map to TRBD1. This sequence was found in a female donor with breast cancer. The sequencing sample was made of Tregs sorted from blood. This CDR3 is CASSSNPYRGLYEQYF. The CDR3 DNA reads as TGCGCCAGCAGCTCGAACCCATACAGGGGCTTGTACGAGCAGTACTTC.